This T cell receptor beta chain was recorded in a study of blood T cell repertoires in COVID-19. Sequencing used immunoSEQ multiplex PCR; TCRdb keeps in-frame clones, though not all of them. This table holds about 350,000 clones, 90% to 95% found once. The CDR3 consists of 15 residues. V shed 4 bases and J 5 bases; nucleotides not matched to a gene: 10. CDR1 SGHDT and CDR2 YYEEEE come from the germline V gene. This clone occurred once. The chain has TRBV5-6 and TRBJ1-1, with 8 bases that match TRBD1. Material for sequencing was peripheral blood. The receptor was derived from a woman under 30 who had recovered from COVID-19. The CDR3 region is CASSRFTGGSTEAFF. The CDR3 nucleotides read TGTGCCAGCAGCCGGTTCACAGGGGGTAGTACTGAAGCTTTCTTT.